This T cell receptor (beta chain) was captured in a study of control samples from healthy donors and cancer patients. The assay was immunoSEQ multiplex PCR, and TCRdb's table has in-frame clones only and misses some. This sample has 100,000 to 130,000 clones; about 80% occur once, and the top ten carry 5% to 8.5%. In germline, CDR1 is SGHDT, CDR2 YYEEEE. The germline V and J ends were trimmed by 2 bases and 4 bases, with 9 bases remaining between them. CDR3 length equals 13 residues. The chain combines TRBV5-6 with TRBJ2-5; tentative D call: TRBD2 (5 bases). The sample comprised blood. The clonotype originates from a man between 18 and 35 years old in good health. Written as DNA, the CDR3 is TGTGCCAGCAGCTTTGGAGGTAGAGAGACCCAGTACTTC. Amino acids: CASSFGGRETQYF.